This is a list of T cell receptor beta chains from one sample in a study of vaccination effects on CD4 cells after COVID-19. Their antigens remain unidentified. Only in-frame clones appear in the TCRdb table, and some are missing; sequencing was by immunoSEQ multiplex PCR. The data hold roughly 55,000 clones, with 60% to 80% observed a single time. The specimen was CD4+ T cells from PBMCs cultured with HCoV-OC43 spike peptides, collected after COVID-19 vaccination. The receptors stem from a human donor who received a COVID-19 vaccine. The CDR3 runs from the conserved cysteine through the conserved F or W. A D gene is named only where the DNA matches it firmly. Size tells how often a clone was seen (once, few, many) or the class of an expanded clone, and some rows leave it out.

v_call: TRBV15; j_call: TRBJ1-5; clone_size: .; d_call: .; cdr3_aa: CATSRPGTLGHQPQHF; cdr3_nt: TGTGCCACCAGCAGACCAGGGACACTGGGCCATCAGCCCCAGCATTTT
v_call: TRBV5-1; j_call: TRBJ1-1; clone_size: .; d_call: .; cdr3_aa: CASSRTQNTEAFF; cdr3_nt: TGCGCCAGCAGCCGGACACAGAACACTGAAGCTTTCTTT
v_call: TRBV9; j_call: TRBJ1-1; clone_size: .; d_call: TRBD1; cdr3_aa: CASSFIQTGFAEAFF; cdr3_nt: TGTGCCAGCAGCTTCATCCAGACAGGGTTTGCTGAAGCTTTCTTT
v_call: TRBV3-1/TRBV3-2; j_call: TRBJ2-5; clone_size: medium-sized; d_call: TRBD2; cdr3_aa: CASSHPSGGAQETQYF; cdr3_nt: TGTGCCAGCAGCCACCCTAGCGGGGGGGCCCAAGAGACCCAGTACTTC
v_call: TRBV12-5; j_call: TRBJ2-1; clone_size: .; d_call: .; cdr3_aa: CASGLAYNEQFF; cdr3_nt: TGTGCTAGTGGTCTCGCCTACAATGAGCAGTTCTTC
v_call: TRBV3-1/TRBV3-2; j_call: TRBJ2-5; clone_size: once; d_call: TRBD2; cdr3_aa: CASSTTSGYAGTQYF; cdr3_nt: TGTGCCAGCAGTACTACTAGCGGGTACGCAGGGACCCAGTACTTC
v_call: TRBV7-2; j_call: TRBJ1-2; clone_size: .; d_call: TRBD1; cdr3_aa: CASSFQSGTGGGYTF; cdr3_nt: TGTGCCAGCAGCTTTCAATCCGGGACAGGGGGCGGCTACACCTTC
v_call: TRBV29-1; j_call: TRBJ1-1; clone_size: few; d_call: .; cdr3_aa: CSVPWEGRTEAFF; cdr3_nt: TGCAGCGTCCCTTGGGAGGGTCGGACTGAAGCTTTCTTT
v_call: TRBV19; j_call: TRBJ1-4; clone_size: .; d_call: TRBD1; cdr3_aa: CASSPRRPGGNEKLFF; cdr3_nt: TGTGCCAGTAGTCCCCGGAGGCCAGGGGGCAATGAAAAACTGTTTTTT
v_call: TRBV15; j_call: TRBJ1-2; clone_size: few; d_call: TRBD1; cdr3_aa: CATSKGQVNYGYTF; cdr3_nt: TGTGCCACCAGCAAGGGACAGGTGAACTATGGCTACACCTTC
v_call: TRBV2; j_call: TRBJ1-2; clone_size: few; d_call: .; cdr3_aa: CASRELTKNGYTF; cdr3_nt: TGTGCCAGCAGGGAACTCACCAAGAATGGCTACACCTTC
v_call: TRBV12-3/TRBV12-4; j_call: TRBJ2-3; clone_size: .; d_call: .; cdr3_aa: CASSHNIGDTQYF; cdr3_nt: TGTGCCAGCAGCCACAACATCGGAGATACGCAGTATTTT
v_call: TRBV5-4; j_call: TRBJ1-6; clone_size: .; d_call: .; cdr3_aa: CASSAGNSPLHF; cdr3_nt: TGTGCCAGCAGTGCCGGAAATTCACCCCTCCACTTT
v_call: TRBV4-3; j_call: TRBJ2-5; clone_size: .; d_call: .; cdr3_aa: CASSQGRGETQYF; cdr3_nt: TGCGCCAGCAGCCAAGGAAGGGGAGAGACCCAGTACTTC
v_call: TRBV5-1; j_call: TRBJ2-5; clone_size: .; d_call: .; cdr3_aa: CASSPGAGLQETQYF; cdr3_nt: TGCGCCAGCAGCCCCGGGGCGGGGTTACAAGAGACCCAGTACTTC
v_call: TRBV5-1; j_call: TRBJ1-2; clone_size: once; d_call: .; cdr3_aa: CASSLSQGNYGYTF; cdr3_nt: TGCGCCAGCAGCTTGAGTCAGGGGAACTATGGCTACACCTTC
v_call: TRBV7-2; j_call: TRBJ2-5; clone_size: .; d_call: .; cdr3_aa: CASSLNGLGGETQYF; cdr3_nt: TGTGCCAGCAGCTTAAATGGTTTAGGGGGGGAGACCCAGTACTTC
v_call: TRBV5-4; j_call: TRBJ2-2; clone_size: .; d_call: TRBD2; cdr3_aa: CASSWGGTANTGELFF; cdr3_nt: TGTGCCAGCAGCTGGGGGGGAACAGCGAACACCGGGGAGCTGTTTTTT
v_call: TRBV27; j_call: TRBJ1-6; clone_size: once; d_call: TRBD1; cdr3_aa: CASYKQGARSPLHF; cdr3_nt: TGTGCCAGCTATAAACAGGGGGCGAGATCACCCCTCCACTTT
v_call: TRBV19; j_call: TRBJ2-2; clone_size: .; d_call: .; cdr3_aa: CASRIVNTGELFF; cdr3_nt: TGTGCCAGTAGGATCGTGAACACCGGGGAGCTGTTTTTT
v_call: TRBV19; j_call: TRBJ2-5; clone_size: .; d_call: .; cdr3_aa: CASSLYAGLKQETQYF; cdr3_nt: TGTGCCAGTAGCCTATATGCGGGCCTTAAACAAGAGACCCAGTACTTC
v_call: TRBV19; j_call: TRBJ1-5; clone_size: .; d_call: .; cdr3_aa: CASSMRGNSNQPQHF; cdr3_nt: TGTGCCAGTAGTATGAGGGGGAATAGCAATCAGCCCCAGCATTTT
v_call: TRBV19; j_call: TRBJ1-2; clone_size: few; d_call: .; cdr3_aa: CASSPGGVNYGYTF; cdr3_nt: TGTGCCAGTAGTCCCGGGGGGGTGAACTATGGCTACACCTTC
v_call: TRBV6-5; j_call: TRBJ1-4; clone_size: .; d_call: .; cdr3_aa: CASLAGRGEKLFF; cdr3_nt: TGTGCCAGCCTAGCAGGGCGAGGTGAAAAACTGTTTTTT
v_call: TRBV10-1; j_call: TRBJ2-5; clone_size: .; d_call: .; cdr3_aa: CASSESGLETQYF; cdr3_nt: TGCGCCAGCAGTGAAAGCGGGCTCGAGACCCAGTACTTC
v_call: TRBV7-2; j_call: TRBJ1-6; clone_size: .; d_call: TRBD1; cdr3_aa: CASSFRDSNSPLHF; cdr3_nt: TGTGCCAGCAGCTTTAGGGACAGCAATTCACCCCTCCACTTT
v_call: TRBV11-2; j_call: TRBJ2-2; clone_size: .; d_call: .; cdr3_aa: CASSLTTGNTGELFF; cdr3_nt: TGTGCCAGCAGCTTAACAACGGGGAACACCGGGGAGCTGTTTTTT
v_call: TRBV4-1; j_call: TRBJ1-2; clone_size: few; d_call: .; cdr3_aa: CASSQPPPDLRGYTF; cdr3_nt: TGCGCCAGCAGCCAACCCCCTCCCGATCTGCGTGGCTACACCTTC
v_call: TRBV12-5; j_call: TRBJ2-5; clone_size: .; d_call: TRBD2; cdr3_aa: CASGFQRGAPLRKETQYF; cdr3_nt: TGTGCTAGTGGTTTTCAGCGGGGGGCTCCCCTAAGAAAAGAGACCCAGTACTTC
v_call: TRBV5-1; j_call: TRBJ1-1; clone_size: few; d_call: .; cdr3_aa: CASSLDRGNTEAFF; cdr3_nt: TGCGCCAGCAGCTTGGATCGGGGGAACACTGAAGCTTTCTTT
v_call: TRBV6-1; j_call: TRBJ1-1; clone_size: .; d_call: .; cdr3_aa: CASSEGPTNTEAFF; cdr3_nt: TGTGCCAGCAGTGAAGGGCCGACGAACACTGAAGCTTTCTTT
v_call: TRBV19; j_call: TRBJ1-2; clone_size: few; d_call: .; cdr3_aa: CASSKRGGRDYGYTF; cdr3_nt: TGTGCCAGTAGTAAACGAGGGGGAAGGGACTATGGCTACACCTTC
v_call: TRBV2; j_call: TRBJ1-1; clone_size: .; d_call: .; cdr3_aa: CASSEGIPNTEAFF; cdr3_nt: TGTGCCAGCAGTGAAGGTATACCGAACACTGAAGCTTTCTTT
v_call: TRBV6-5; j_call: TRBJ2-3; clone_size: .; d_call: TRBD1; cdr3_aa: CASSSPRQGQDTQYF; cdr3_nt: TGTGCCAGCAGCTCACCGAGACAGGGGCAAGATACGCAGTATTTT
v_call: TRBV5-1; j_call: TRBJ2-3; clone_size: .; d_call: .; cdr3_aa: CASSFSGVLTDTQYF; cdr3_nt: TGCGCCAGCAGCTTTTCAGGGGTCCTCACAGATACGCAGTATTTT
v_call: TRBV19; j_call: TRBJ1-1; clone_size: .; d_call: .; cdr3_aa: CASSIFSREVEAFF; cdr3_nt: TGTGCCAGTAGTATTTTCTCCAGGGAGGTTGAAGCTTTCTTT
v_call: TRBV28; j_call: TRBJ2-3; clone_size: .; d_call: .; cdr3_aa: CASRLGGRGTDTQYF; cdr3_nt: TGTGCCAGCAGACTAGGCGGACGGGGCACAGATACGCAGTATTTT
v_call: TRBV18; j_call: TRBJ2-2; clone_size: .; d_call: TRBD1; cdr3_aa: CASSPGQGNTGELFF; cdr3_nt: TGTGCCAGCTCGCCTGGACAGGGGAACACCGGGGAGCTGTTTTTT
v_call: TRBV5-6; j_call: TRBJ1-2; clone_size: .; d_call: .; cdr3_aa: CASHGAGDGYGYTF; cdr3_nt: TGTGCCAGCCATGGGGCAGGGGACGGCTATGGCTACACCTTC
v_call: TRBV5-1; j_call: TRBJ2-5; clone_size: .; d_call: .; cdr3_aa: CASSLTGTGDQETQYF; cdr3_nt: TGCGCCAGCAGCCTGACGGGAACGGGGGACCAAGAGACCCAGTACTTC
v_call: TRBV5-1; j_call: TRBJ1-3; clone_size: .; d_call: .; cdr3_aa: CASSFDSSGNTIYF; cdr3_nt: TGCGCCAGCAGCTTCGATTCTTCTGGAAACACCATATATTTT